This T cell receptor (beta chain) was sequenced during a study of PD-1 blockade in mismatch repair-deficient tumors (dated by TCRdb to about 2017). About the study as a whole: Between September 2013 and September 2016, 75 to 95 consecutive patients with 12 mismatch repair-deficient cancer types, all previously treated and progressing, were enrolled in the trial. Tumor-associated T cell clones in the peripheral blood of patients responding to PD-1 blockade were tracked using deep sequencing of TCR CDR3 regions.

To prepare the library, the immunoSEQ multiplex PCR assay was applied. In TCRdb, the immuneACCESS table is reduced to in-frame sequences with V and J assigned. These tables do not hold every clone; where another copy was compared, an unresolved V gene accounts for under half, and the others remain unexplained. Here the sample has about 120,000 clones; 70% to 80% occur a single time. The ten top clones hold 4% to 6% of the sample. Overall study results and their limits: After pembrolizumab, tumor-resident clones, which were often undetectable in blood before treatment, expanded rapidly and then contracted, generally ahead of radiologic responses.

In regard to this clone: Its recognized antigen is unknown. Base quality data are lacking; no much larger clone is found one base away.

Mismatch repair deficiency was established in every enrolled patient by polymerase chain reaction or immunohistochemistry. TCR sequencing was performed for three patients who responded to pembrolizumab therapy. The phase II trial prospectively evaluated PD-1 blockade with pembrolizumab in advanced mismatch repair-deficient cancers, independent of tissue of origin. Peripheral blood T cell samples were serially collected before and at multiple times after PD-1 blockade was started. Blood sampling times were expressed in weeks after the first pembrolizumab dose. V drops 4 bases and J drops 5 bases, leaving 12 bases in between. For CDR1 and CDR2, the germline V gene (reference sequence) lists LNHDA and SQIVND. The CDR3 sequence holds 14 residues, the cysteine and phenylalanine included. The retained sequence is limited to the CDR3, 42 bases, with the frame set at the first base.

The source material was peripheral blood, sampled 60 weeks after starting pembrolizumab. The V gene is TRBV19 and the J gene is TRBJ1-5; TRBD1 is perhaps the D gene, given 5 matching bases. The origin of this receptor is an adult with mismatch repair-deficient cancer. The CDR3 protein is CASSTRDRDQPQHF. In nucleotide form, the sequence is TGTGCCAGTAGTACCCGGGACCGCGATCAGCCCCAGCATTTT.